These T cell receptor beta chains were read from a single sample in a study of beta chain features in type 1 diabetes. Sequencing used immunoSEQ multiplex PCR; TCRdb keeps in-frame clones, though not all of them. There are 300,000 to 450,000 clones in the sample; around 12% occur only once, and roughly 0.015% lies in the top ten. Sequenced: naive CD4+ T cells from blood. These receptors originate from a young man in good health. Each CDR3 is given without its conserved first and last residue. The order of the fields is V gene, J gene, CDR3 length, CDR3 protein.

TRBV7-2	TRBJ2-3	14	ATQLHSGGAADTQY
TRBV25-1	TRBJ2-5	13	ASSETSGGGETQY
TRBV15	TRBJ1-2	14	ATSRDRRQGSGGYT
TRBV29-1	TRBJ2-2	10	SVDSGGGELF
TRBV7-9	TRBJ1-3	12	ASSQSRESNTIY
TRBV6-1	TRBJ1-2	11	ASSRSRSNGYT
TRBV5-1	TRBJ2-3	14	ASSSLTSGSSDTQY
TRBV7-3	TRBJ1-1	11	ASGYGQGGEAF
TRBV27	TRBJ2-4	12	ASRPRQGWDIQY
TRBV7-2	TRBJ2-5	13	ASSLGGREQETQY
TRBV5-1	TRBJ2-3	16	ASSLAGHAGAHGDTQY
TRBV28	TRBJ1-1	12	ASRRQGALTEAF
TRBV7-6	TRBJ2-6	15	ASSPLPRSSGANVLT
TRBV11-2	TRBJ1-1	14	ASSLVGLRTDTEAF
TRBV19	TRBJ2-1	14	ASSIVELAGHNEQF
TRBV4-1	TRBJ2-1	14	ASSRALAVTYNEQF
TRBV5-1	TRBJ1-4	12	ASSLGQKDEKLF
TRBV6-1	TRBJ2-7	10	AITRESYEQY
TRBV25-1	TRBJ2-7	10	ASTSPTYEQY
TRBV25-1	TRBJ1-2	12	ASSARTRVAGYT
TRBV7-2	TRBJ2-7	10	ASSLTADEQY
TRBV4-1	TRBJ2-4	14	ASSQPGGGNKNIQY
TRBV27	TRBJ1-2	12	ASSSLGAGYGYT
TRBV5-6	TRBJ2-3	13	ASSPGQGWVDTQY
TRBV30	TRBJ2-1	13	AWGGEEWAYNEQF
TRBV5-1	TRBJ2-4	14	ASSGSGVVAKNIQY
TRBV30	TRBJ1-2	11	AWSGQGVWGYT
TRBV28	TRBJ1-5	12	ASSSDRGGQPQH
TRBV18	TRBJ1-6	13	ASSPQGGENSPLH
TRBV6-5	TRBJ2-7	11	ASSSTGTHEQY
TRBV7-9	TRBJ2-1	16	ASSLAVEGTSGYNEQF
TRBV30	TRBJ1-1	12	AWSVLASNTEAF
TRBV10-3	TRBJ1-1	12	AISEGSSNTEAF
TRBV2	TRBJ2-1	14	ASSELAGGHYNEQF
TRBV5-1	TRBJ2-1	15	ASSLVGLAATYNEQF
TRBV7-2	TRBJ1-3	13	ASSLAGQTGNTIY
TRBV4-3	TRBJ1-1	13	ASSQDLWANSEAF
TRBV6-1	TRBJ2-5	13	ASSEVGGAPKTQY
TRBV12-5	TRBJ1-2	10	ASGLESYGYT
TRBV28	TRBJ2-3	13	ASSPTIPGGDTQY
TRBV7-6	TRBJ2-2	16	ASSFRLAGGSNTGELF
TRBV19	TRBJ1-5	18	ASSIATAGLVYDGNQPQH
TRBV4-2	TRBJ1-5	11	ASSQDWSGPQH
TRBV6-5	TRBJ1-1	11	AGLGQTNTEAF
TRBV30	TRBJ1-4	13	AWTRGQGASEKLF
TRBV18	TRBJ2-7	13	ASSPPVDRVGEQY
TRBV5-1	TRBJ1-2	13	ASSKALDRAYGYT
TRBV28	TRBJ2-7	13	ASTLGGDNLYEQY
TRBV30	TRBJ1-5	12	AWSDRWGDQPQH
TRBV18	TRBJ2-6	12	ASSGDFGANVLT